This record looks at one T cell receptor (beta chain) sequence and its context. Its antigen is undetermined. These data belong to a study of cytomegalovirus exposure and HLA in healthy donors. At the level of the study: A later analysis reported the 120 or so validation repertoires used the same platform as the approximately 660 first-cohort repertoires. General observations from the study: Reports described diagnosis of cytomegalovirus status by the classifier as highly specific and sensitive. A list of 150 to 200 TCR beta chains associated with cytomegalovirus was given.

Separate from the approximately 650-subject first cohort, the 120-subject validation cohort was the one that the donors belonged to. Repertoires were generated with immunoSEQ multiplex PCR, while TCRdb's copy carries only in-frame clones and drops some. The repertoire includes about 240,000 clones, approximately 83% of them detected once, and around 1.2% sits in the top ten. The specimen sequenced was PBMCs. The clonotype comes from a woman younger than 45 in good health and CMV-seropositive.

The CDR3 protein is CAVRADEQYF. The CDR3 DNA sequence: TGTGCCGTCAGGGCCGACGAGCAGTACTTC. This chain uses TRBV6-5 with TRBJ2-7; possible D gene TRBD1, 5 bases. Germline CDR1 MNHEY, CDR2 SVGAGI. The V gene lost 11 bases and the J gene lost 5 bases, with 10 bases spanning the gap. There are 10 residues in the CDR3.